This TCR beta chain was sequenced during a study of blood T cell repertoires in COVID-19. The overall study: From the United States, Italy and Spain came samples of acute and convalescent COVID-19.

In the study's own analysis: Amplified reference gene primers provided the basis for estimating nucleated cell counts. Some clones are missing from TCRdb's copy, which holds only in-frame ones; the method was immunoSEQ multiplex PCR. V, J and clone size are taken as reported in that table, and D and trimming were inferred from the DNA itself. The sample carries 200,000 to 300,000 clones, about 88% recorded once. V was shortened by 1 base and J by 0 bases, with 10 bases between the two germline ends. The CDR3 is made up of 16 amino acids. Germline V gene data show CDR1 as LGHDT and CDR2 as YNNKEL (reference sequence). A Seattle source enrolled patients during active infection and followed them longitudinally.

The specimen was peripheral blood. The chain carries TRBV3-1 (or the pseudogene TRBV3-2) and TRBJ1-5; a weak D match, TRBD1 (5 bases). This TCR was sampled from a woman aged 55-75 years with COVID-19, enrolled during active disease. This CDR3 reads CASSQGGGYSNQPQHF. The CDR3 region has the DNA TGTGCCAGCAGCCAAGGGGGGGGGTATAGCAATCAGCCCCAGCATTTT.